This TCR beta chain is from a study of blood T cell repertoires in COVID-19. Here immunoSEQ multiplex PCR was the method, and the copy in TCRdb shows in-frame clones only, minus some. The sample contains about 26,000 clones, about 92% of which appear only once. CDR3 size: 14 residues. V dropped 2 bases and J dropped 6 bases, with 13 bases sitting between them. Germline V CDR1 and CDR2: LGHDT, YNNKEL (reference sequence). The chain joins TRBV3-1 (or the pseudogene TRBV3-2) to TRBJ2-5; D possibly corresponds to TRBD2 (7 bases). This receptor was obtained from a human donor in a cohort sampled during active COVID-19. The sequenced sample consisted of peripheral blood. The CDR3 bases are TGTGCCAGCAGCCAATCTGGGGGGGACAAGACCCAGTACTTC. Translation: CASSQSGGDKTQYF.